This is a list of T cell receptor beta chains from one sample in a study of identifying expanded T cells in peripheral blood. Sequencing used immunoSEQ multiplex PCR; TCRdb keeps in-frame clones, though not all of them. The sample shows approximately 97,000 clones, 88% of them seen only once. Sequenced material: blood. These receptors originate from a person aged 18 to 70 in good health. Each CDR3 is given with its conserved first and last residue. A D gene is named only where the DNA matches it firmly. Size values are once, few and many counts, or a class for expanded clones, and some rows have none.

abundance,d_gene,j_gene,v_gene,CDR3aa,CDR3nt
-,-,TRBJ2-2,TRBV11-2,CASSPRRYSATGELFF,TGTGCCAGCAGCCCCCGACGGTACTCGGCCACCGGGGAGCTGTTTTTT
medium-sized,-,TRBJ2-3,TRBV19,CASSIIVGTDTQYF,TGTGCCAGTAGTATTATCGTGGGCACAGATACGCAGTATTTT
-,-,TRBJ2-7,TRBV4-1,CASSQVDWSYEQYF,TGCGCCAGCAGCCAAGTAGATTGGAGCTACGAGCAGTACTTC
-,TRBD1,TRBJ1-2,TRBV6-1,CASQGDRNYGYTF,TGTGCCAGCCAAGGGGACAGGAACTATGGCTACACCTTC
-,TRBD2,TRBJ2-7,TRBV28,CASSPVHSGNTYEQYF,TGTGCCAGCAGCCCAGTGCATAGCGGGAATACCTACGAGCAGTACTTC
-,-,TRBJ2-7,TRBV18,CASSPGGGLYEQYF,TGTGCCAGCTCACCAGGTGGGGGACTCTACGAGCAGTACTTC
-,-,TRBJ1-5,TRBV6-1,CATRDPVNQPQHF,TGTGCCACACGGGACCCTGTAAATCAGCCCCAGCATTTT
few,-,TRBJ1-2,TRBV4-3,CASSRGPSGYTF,TGCGCCAGCAGCCGGGGACCCTCTGGCTACACCTTC
-,-,TRBJ2-5,TRBV4-1,CASSQTGGGKTQYF,TGCGCCAGCAGTCAAACAGGGGGAGGGAAGACCCAGTACTTC
-,-,TRBJ1-2,TRBV29-1,CSVGQALYGYTF,TGCAGCGTTGGACAGGCACTCTATGGCTACACCTTC
-,-,TRBJ2-1,TRBV13,CASSLAPPSSYNEQFF,TGTGCCAGCAGCCTCGCGCCCCCGAGCTCCTACAATGAGCAGTTCTTC
-,TRBD1,TRBJ2-7,TRBV9,CASSPWTGSYEQYF,TGTGCCAGCAGCCCGTGGACAGGCTCCTACGAGCAGTACTTC
-,TRBD2,TRBJ2-5,TRBV6-5,CASRPPSGRAETQYF,TGTGCCAGCAGACCTCCTAGCGGGAGGGCCGAGACCCAGTACTTC